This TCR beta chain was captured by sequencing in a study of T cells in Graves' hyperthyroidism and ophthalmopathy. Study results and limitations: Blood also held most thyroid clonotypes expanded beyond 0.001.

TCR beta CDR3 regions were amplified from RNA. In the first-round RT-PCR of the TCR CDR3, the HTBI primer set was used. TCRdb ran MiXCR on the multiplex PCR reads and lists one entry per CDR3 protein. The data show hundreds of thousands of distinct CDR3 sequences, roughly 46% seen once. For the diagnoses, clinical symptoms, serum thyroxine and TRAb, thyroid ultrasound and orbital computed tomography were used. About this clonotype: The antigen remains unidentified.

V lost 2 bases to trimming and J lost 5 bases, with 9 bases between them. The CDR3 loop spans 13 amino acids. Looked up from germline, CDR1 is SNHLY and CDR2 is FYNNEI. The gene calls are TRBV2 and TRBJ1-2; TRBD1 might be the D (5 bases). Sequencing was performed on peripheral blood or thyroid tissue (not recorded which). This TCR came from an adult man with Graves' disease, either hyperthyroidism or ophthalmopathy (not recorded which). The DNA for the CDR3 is TGTGCCAGCAGTGAAACGTCAGGGTATGGCTACACCTTC. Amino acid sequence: CASSETSGYGYTF.